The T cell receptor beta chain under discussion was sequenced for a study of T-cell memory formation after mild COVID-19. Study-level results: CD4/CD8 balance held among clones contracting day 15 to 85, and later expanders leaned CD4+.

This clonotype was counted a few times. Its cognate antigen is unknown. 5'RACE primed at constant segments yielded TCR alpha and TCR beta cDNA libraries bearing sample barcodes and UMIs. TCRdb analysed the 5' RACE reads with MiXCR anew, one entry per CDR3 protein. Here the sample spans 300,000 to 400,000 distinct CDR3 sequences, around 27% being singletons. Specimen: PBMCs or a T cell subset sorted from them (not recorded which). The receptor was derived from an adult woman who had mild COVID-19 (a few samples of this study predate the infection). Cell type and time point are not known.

The CDR3 DNA follows: TGTGCCAGCAGTTCCGGGGGGGCCGGGGAGCTGTTTTTT. Its protein product is CASSSGGAGELFF. The V call is TRBV12-3 or TRBV12-4, the J call TRBJ2-2, with TRBD2 identical over 8 bases. This CDR3 has 13 amino acids. V gave up 4 bases and J gave up 6 bases; unmatched junction bases: 1.